The sequence of this T cell receptor beta chain was determined in a study of identical twins. Study-wide results and caveats: Conclusions relied on cross-sectional statistical analysis, not following the same donors.

This CDR3 has 12 amino acids. Germline V lookup: CDR1 LGHNT, CDR2 FRNRAP. V lost 1 base and J 4 bases, leaving 5 bases between the germline ends. The authors used template switching to add a universal primer site and gave cDNA unique molecular identifiers. TCRdb recomputed calls from the 5' RACE reads with MiXCR, one row per CDR3 protein. The sample has more than 350,000 distinct CDR3 sequences; roughly 9% are singletons. There are a few counts of this clonotype. The antigen is undetermined. What was sequenced was naive T cells sorted from blood. This clonotype originated in a woman in her 50s in good health. V and J are TRBV12-5 and TRBJ2-7; unclear D gene. CDR3: CASGLGGYEQYV. The CDR3 nucleotides read TGTGCTAGTGGTTTGGGGGGTTACGAGCAGTACGTC.